This T cell receptor beta chain was identified during a study of T cells in Graves' hyperthyroidism and ophthalmopathy. Findings of the study overall: Ophthalmopathy was told apart from stable hyperthyroidism by a 13 V-J model.

Germline V CDR1 and CDR2: ENHRY, SYGVKD. The CDR3 sequence is 19 residues long. It was RNA transcripts that yielded the amplified TCR beta CDR3 regions. TCR CDR3 regions were first amplified by RT-PCR with HTBI primers. TCRdb redid the calling of the multiplex PCR reads with MiXCR, one entry per CDR3 protein. Among around 600,000 distinct CDR3 sequences listed, more than 13% were seen once. In this sample, this clonotype turned up a few times. What it binds is unknown. At one boundary the junction diverges from the germline segment, which might be a read error. The PBMCs had their origin in approximately 10 ml of fresh peripheral blood.

The chain has TRBV10-3 and TRBJ2-2; 8 nucleotides line up with TRBD2. This TCR came from a woman aged 18-30 years with Graves' ophthalmopathy. The sequenced material came from blood. In DNA form, the CDR3 reads TGTGGCATCAGTGAGCTCTTGCCGGGGGGTAGCGGGACGAGCGGGGAGCTGTTTTTT. It yields the protein CGISELLPGGSGTSGELFF.